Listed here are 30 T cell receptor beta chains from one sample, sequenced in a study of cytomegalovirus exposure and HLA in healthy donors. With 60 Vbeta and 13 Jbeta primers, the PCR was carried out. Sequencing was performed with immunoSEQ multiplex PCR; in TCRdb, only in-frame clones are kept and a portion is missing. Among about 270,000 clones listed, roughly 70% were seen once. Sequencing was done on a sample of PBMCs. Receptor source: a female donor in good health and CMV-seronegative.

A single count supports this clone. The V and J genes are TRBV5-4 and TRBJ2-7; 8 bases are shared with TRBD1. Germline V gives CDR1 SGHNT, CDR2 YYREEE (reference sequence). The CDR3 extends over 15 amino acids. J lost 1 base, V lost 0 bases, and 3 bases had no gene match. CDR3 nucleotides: TGTGCCAGCAGCTTGGGAGGGACAGGTTCCTACGAGCAGTACTTC. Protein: CASSLGGTGSYEQYF.

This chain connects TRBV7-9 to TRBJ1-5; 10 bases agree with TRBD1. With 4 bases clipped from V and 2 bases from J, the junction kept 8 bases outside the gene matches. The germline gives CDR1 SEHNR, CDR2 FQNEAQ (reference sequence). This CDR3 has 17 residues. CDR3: CASSSFSGTGGNQPQHF. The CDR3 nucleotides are TGTGCCAGCAGCTCCTTCTCCGGGACAGGGGGCAATCAGCCCCAGCATTTT.

The CDR3 sequence is CASSFGTSIRTDTQYF. CDR3 coding DNA: TGTGCCAGCAGCTTTGGGACTAGCATTCGCACAGATACGCAGTATTTT. The chain recombines TRBV7-9 with TRBJ2-3; 9 bases line up with TRBD2. This CDR3 has 16 residues. Germline CDR1 reads SEHNR; CDR2 reads FQNEAQ (reference sequence). J gave up 1 base and V 3 bases, and 5 bases lay outside the gene matches.

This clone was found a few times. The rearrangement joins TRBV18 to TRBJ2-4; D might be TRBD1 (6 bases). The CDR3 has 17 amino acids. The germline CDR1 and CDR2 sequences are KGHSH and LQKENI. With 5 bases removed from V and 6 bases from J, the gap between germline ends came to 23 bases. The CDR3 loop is CASSDTGPWTLGNIQYF. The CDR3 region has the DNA TGTGCCAGCTCAGATACAGGGCCGTGGACCCTAGGAAACATTCAGTACTTC.

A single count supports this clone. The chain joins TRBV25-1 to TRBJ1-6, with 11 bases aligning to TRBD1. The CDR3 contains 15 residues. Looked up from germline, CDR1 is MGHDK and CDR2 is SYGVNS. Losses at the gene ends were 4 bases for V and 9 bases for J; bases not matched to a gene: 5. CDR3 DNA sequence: TGTGCCAGCAGTGCATCCGGGACAGGGGGTTCACCCCTCCACTTT. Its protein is CASSASGTGGSPLHF.

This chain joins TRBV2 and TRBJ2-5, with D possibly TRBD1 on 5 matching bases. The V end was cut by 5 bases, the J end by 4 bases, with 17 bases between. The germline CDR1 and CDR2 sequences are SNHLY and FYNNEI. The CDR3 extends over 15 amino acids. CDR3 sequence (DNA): TGTGCCAGCAGTTCACATGACAGAGATGGAGAGACCCAGTACTTC. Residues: CASSSHDRDGETQYF.

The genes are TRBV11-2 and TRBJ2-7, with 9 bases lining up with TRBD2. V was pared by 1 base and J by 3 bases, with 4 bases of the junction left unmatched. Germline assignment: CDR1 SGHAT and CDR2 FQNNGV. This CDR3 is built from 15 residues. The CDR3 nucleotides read TGTGCCAGCAGCTTAGTAGCGGGAGTTCACTACGAGCAGTACTTC. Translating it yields CASSLVAGVHYEQYF.

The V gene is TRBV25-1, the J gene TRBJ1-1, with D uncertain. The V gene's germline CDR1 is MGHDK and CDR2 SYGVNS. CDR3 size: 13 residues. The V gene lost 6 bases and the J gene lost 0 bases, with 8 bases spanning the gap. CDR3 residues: CASRLSLNTEAFF. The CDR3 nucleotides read TGTGCCAGCAGGCTCAGTCTGAACACTGAAGCTTTCTTT.

The CDR3 region has the DNA TGCGCCAGCACCCTTTCGGCAGGCTACGAGCAGTACTTC. Translation: CASTLSAGYEQYF. This chain connects TRBV10-1 to TRBJ2-7, with unresolved D. The V gene lost 7 bases and the J gene lost 3 bases, with 13 bases spanning the gap. Germline lookup yields CDR1 WNHNN and CDR2 SYGVQD (reference sequence). The CDR3 covers 13 residues.

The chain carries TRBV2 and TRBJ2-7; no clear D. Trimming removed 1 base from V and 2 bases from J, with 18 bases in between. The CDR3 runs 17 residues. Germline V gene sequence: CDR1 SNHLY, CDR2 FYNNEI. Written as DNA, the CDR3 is TGTGCCAGCAGTGAAGAGTTAAATTGGAGTACCCCCTACGAGCAGTACTTC. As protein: CASSEELNWSTPYEQYF.

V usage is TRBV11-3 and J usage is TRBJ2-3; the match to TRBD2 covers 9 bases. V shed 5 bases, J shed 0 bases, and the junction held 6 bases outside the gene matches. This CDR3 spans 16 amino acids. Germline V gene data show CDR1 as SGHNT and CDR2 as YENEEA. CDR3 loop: CASSTRTSASTDTQYF. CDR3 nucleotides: TGTGCCAGCAGCACCCGGACTAGCGCAAGCACAGATACGCAGTATTTT.

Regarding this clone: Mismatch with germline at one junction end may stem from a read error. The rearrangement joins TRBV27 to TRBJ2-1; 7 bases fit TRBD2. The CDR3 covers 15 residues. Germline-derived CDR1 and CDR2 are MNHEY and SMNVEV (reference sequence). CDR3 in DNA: TGTGCCAGCAGTTTAGTGGCGGGAGCTTACAGTGAGCAGTTCTTC. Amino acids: CASSLVAGAYSEQFF.

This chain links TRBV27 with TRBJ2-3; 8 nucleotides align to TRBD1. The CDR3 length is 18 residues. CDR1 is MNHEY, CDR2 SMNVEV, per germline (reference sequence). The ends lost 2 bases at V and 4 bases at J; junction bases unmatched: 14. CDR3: CASSLDSSTGGRADTQYF. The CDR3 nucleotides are TGTGCCAGCAGTTTAGACTCTTCCACAGGGGGGCGTGCAGATACGCAGTATTTT.

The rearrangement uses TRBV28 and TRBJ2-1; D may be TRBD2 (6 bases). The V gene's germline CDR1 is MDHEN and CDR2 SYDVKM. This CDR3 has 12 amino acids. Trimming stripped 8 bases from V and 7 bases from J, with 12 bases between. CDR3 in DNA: TGTGCCAGCTCGGCGGGACGTAATGAGCAGTTCTTC. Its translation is CASSAGRNEQFF.

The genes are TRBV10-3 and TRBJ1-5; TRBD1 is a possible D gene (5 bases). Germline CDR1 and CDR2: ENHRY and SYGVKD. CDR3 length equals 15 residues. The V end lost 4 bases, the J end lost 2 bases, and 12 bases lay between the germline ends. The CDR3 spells CAISGGGDRNQPQHF. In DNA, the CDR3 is TGTGCCATCAGTGGGGGCGGAGACCGCAATCAGCCCCAGCATTTT.

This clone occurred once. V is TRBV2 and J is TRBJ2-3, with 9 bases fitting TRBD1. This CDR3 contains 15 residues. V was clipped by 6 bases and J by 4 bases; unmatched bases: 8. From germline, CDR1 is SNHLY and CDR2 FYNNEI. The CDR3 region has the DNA TGTGCCAGCAGAGTAGACAGGGGGGGCGCAGATACGCAGTATTTT. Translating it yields CASRVDRGGADTQYF.

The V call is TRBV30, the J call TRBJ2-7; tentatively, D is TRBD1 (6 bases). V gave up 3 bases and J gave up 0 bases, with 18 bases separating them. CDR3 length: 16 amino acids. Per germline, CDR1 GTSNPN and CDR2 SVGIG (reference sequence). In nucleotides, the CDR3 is TGTGCCTGGAGCGTCTCCGGGTCAGGGGACTCCTACGAGCAGTACTTC. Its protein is CAWSVSGSGDSYEQYF.

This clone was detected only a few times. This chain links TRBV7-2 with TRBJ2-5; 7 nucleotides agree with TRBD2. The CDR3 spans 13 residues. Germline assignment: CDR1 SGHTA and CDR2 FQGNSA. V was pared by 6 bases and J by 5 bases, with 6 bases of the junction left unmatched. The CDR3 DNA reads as TGTGCCAGCAGGACCGGACTAGGGGAGACCCAGTACTTC. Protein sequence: CASRTGLGETQYF. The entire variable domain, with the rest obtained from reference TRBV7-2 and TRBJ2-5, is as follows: GAGVSQSPSNKVTEKGKDVELRCDPISGHTALYWYRQSLGQGLEFLIYFQGNSAPDKSGLPSDRFSAERTGGSVSTLTIQRTQQEDSAVYLCASRTGLGETQYFGPGTRLLVL.

In nucleotides, the CDR3 is TGTGCCAGCAGCAACTATGGGACTAGCCTAAATACGCAGTATTTT. Protein sequence: CASSNYGTSLNTQYF. The rearrangement links TRBV5-6 to TRBJ2-3; 9 bases are a match to TRBD2. The V gene end was trimmed by 4 bases and the J gene end by 7 bases; junction bases not matched to a gene: 10. The CDR3 length is 15 residues. Germline-derived CDR1 and CDR2 are SGHDT and YYEEEE.

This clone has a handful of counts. CDR3 region: CASSLTEETQYF. In DNA form, the CDR3 reads TGTGCCAGCAGCTTAACAGAAGAGACCCAGTACTTC. The J gene is TRBJ2-5, the V gene TRBV7-9; D is uncertain. The CDR3 sequence is 12 residues long. Per germline, CDR1 SEHNR and CDR2 FQNEAQ (reference sequence). Trimming shortened V by 2 bases and J by 3 bases, and 4 bases separated the two germline ends.

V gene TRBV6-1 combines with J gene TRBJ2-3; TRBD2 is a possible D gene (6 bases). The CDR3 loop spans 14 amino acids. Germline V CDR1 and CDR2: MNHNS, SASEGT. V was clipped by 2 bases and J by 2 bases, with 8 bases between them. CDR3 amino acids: CASSEKRATDTQYF. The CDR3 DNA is TGTGCCAGCAGTGAAAAGCGGGCCACAGATACGCAGTATTTT.

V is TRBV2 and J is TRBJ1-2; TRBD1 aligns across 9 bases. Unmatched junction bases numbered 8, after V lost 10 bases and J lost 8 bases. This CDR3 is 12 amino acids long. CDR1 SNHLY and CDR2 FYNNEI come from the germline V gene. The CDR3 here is CAIQGARVGYTF. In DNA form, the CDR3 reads TGTGCCATACAGGGGGCGCGTGTAGGCTACACCTTC.

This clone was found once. In DNA, the CDR3 is TGTGCCAGCACCCTGGGACAGGGATCAACTGAAGCTTTCTTT. Translated, it gives CASTLGQGSTEAFF. The chain couples TRBV28 to TRBJ1-1, with 9 nucleotides matching TRBD1. The trim removed 7 bases at V and 5 bases at J, leaving 8 bases unmatched. CDR1 and CDR2 (germline): MDHEN, SYDVKM. This CDR3 comprises 14 residues.

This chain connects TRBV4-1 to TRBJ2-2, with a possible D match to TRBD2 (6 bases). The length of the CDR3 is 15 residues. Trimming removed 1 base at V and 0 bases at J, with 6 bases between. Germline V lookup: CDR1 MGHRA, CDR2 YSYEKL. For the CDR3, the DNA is TGCGCCAGCAGCCAAGGGACTACGAACACCGGGGAGCTGTTTTTT. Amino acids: CASSQGTTNTGELFF.

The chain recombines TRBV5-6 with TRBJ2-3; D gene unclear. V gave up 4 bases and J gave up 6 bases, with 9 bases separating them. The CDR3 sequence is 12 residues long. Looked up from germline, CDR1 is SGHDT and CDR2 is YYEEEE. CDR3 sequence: CASSENTDTQYF. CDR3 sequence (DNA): TGTGCCAGCAGCGAAAACACGGATACGCAGTATTTT.

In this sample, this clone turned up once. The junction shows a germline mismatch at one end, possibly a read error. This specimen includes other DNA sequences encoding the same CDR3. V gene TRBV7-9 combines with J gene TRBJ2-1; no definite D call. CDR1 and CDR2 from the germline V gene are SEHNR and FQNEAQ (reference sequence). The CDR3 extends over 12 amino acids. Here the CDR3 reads CASSSGRNEQFF. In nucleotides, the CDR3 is TGTGCTAGCAGCTCCGGTCGAAATGAGCAGTTCTTC.

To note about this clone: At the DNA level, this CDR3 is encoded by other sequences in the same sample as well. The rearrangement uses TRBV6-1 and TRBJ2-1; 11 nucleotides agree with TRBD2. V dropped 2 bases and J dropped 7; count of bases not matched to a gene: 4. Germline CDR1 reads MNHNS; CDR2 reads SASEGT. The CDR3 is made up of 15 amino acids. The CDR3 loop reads CASSELAGGPNEQFF. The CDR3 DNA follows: TGTGCCAGCAGTGAATTAGCGGGAGGGCCGAATGAGCAGTTCTTC.

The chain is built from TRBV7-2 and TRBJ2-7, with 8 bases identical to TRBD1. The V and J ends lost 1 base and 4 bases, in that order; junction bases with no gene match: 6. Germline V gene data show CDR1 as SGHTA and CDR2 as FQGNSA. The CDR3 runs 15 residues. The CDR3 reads CASSLGQGWSYEQYF. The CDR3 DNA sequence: TGTGCCAGCAGCTTAGGACAGGGGTGGAGTTACGAGCAGTACTTC.

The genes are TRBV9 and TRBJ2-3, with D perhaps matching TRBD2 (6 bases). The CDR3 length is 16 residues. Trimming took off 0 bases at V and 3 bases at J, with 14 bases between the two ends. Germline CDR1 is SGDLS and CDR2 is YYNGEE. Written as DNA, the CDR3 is TGTGCCAGCAGCGTAGCAGTGGCGGGACGGACAGATACGCAGTATTTT. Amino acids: CASSVAVAGRTDTQYF.

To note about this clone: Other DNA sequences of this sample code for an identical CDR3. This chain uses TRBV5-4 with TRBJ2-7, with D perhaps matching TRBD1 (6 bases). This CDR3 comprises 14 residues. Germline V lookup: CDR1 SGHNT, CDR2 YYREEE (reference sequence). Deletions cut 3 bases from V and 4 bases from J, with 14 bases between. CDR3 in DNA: TGTGCCAGCAGCTCCTCTACAGGGATTTACGAGCAGTACTTC. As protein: CASSSSTGIYEQYF.